The 29 T cell receptor beta chains below come from one sample, sequenced in a study of vaccination and CD4 T cells after COVID-19. At the Johns Hopkins FTIC core, DNA taken from cultured CD4+ T cells was sequenced by way of the Oncomine TCR Beta short-read assay. TCRdb analysed the PCR reads with MiXCR anew, one entry per CDR3 protein. Of around 13,000 distinct CDR3 sequences listed, roughly 24% are singletons. The antigens these receptors bind are not known. Treatment indicated: approximately nine-day PBMC culture with coronavirus spike peptide pools or control peptides (ViraFEST assay). The specimen was CD4+ T cells from blood, cultured in vitro, collected after SARS-CoV-2 vaccination. These receptors originate from a human donor who had recovered from COVID-19.

This clonotype was recorded a few times. The chain is built from TRBV27 and TRBJ2-1; TRBD2 matches at 9 bases. CDR1 and CDR2 (germline): MNHEY, SMNVEV (reference sequence). The trim removed 8 bases at V and 4 bases at J, leaving 6 bases unmatched. This CDR3 is 14 amino acids long. The CDR3 DNA follows: TGTGCCAGCTGGGGCGGGAGGGATTACAATGAGCAGTTCTTC. Its protein product is CASWGGRDYNEQFF.

The rearrangement links TRBV15 to TRBJ2-3; tentative D call: TRBD2 (6 bases). The CDR3 is 14 residues long. V was cut by 9 bases and J by 3 bases, with 16 bases left in between. Looked up from germline, CDR1 is LNHNV and CDR2 is YYDKDF (reference sequence). DNA of the CDR3: TGTGCCACGTCATGGGCGGGACGTACAGATACGCAGTATTTT. Its protein is CATSWAGRTDTQYF.

This chain links TRBV19 with TRBJ1-5, with 8 nucleotides matching TRBD1. The J segment lost 7 bases and the V segment lost 4 bases, leaving 6 bases of the junction unmatched. The CDR3 loop spans 14 amino acids. CDR1 is LNHDA and CDR2 is SQIVND in the germline V gene (reference sequence). The DNA of the CDR3 is TGTGCCAGTAGTACGGGACAGGAAGGACAGCCCCAGCATTTT. Its protein is CASSTGQEGQPQHF.

The V and J genes are TRBV6-1 and TRBJ2-7, with D unresolved. CDR1 is MNHNS and CDR2 is SASEGT in the germline V gene. CDR3 length: 15 amino acids. Trimming took 4 bases from V and 7 from J, leaving 20 bases between them. The CDR3 nucleotides are TGTGCCAGCAGTGCCGGAACAGCCCGACCCCGGGAGCAGTACTTC. This gives the protein CASSAGTARPREQYF.

A word on this clonotype: The junction departs from the called germline gene at one end, perhaps through a read error. The chain is built from TRBV28 and TRBJ2-1; TRBD1 agrees at 7 bases. CDR1 is MDHEN and CDR2 is SYDVKM in the germline V gene. CDR3 length: 14 residues. The CDR3, as DNA: TGTGCCAGCAGCCCACCCCCCTACAGGGGCCTGGGGCTCTTC. The encoded protein is CASSPPPYRGLGLF.

DNA of the CDR3: TGTGCCAGCAGTAGAATTGGCGAGAATAATTCACCCCTCCACTTT. As protein: CASSRIGENNSPLHF. The V gene is TRBV12-3 or TRBV12-4, the J gene TRBJ1-6; D not resolved. This CDR3 comprises 15 residues. V was cut by 5 bases and J by 5 bases, with 13 bases left in between.

This clonotype was detected only once. V is TRBV6-2 or TRBV6-3 and J is TRBJ2-7, with 7 positions matching TRBD2. Germline CDR1 MNHEY, CDR2 SVGEGT. The CDR3 extends over 11 amino acids. Unmatched junction bases numbered 3, after V lost 7 bases and J lost 6 bases. CDR3 in amino acids: CASNWGGEQYF. CDR3 nucleotides: TGTGCCAGCAATTGGGGGGGCGAGCAGTACTTC.

The CDR3: CASSLTGGSYNEQFF. DNA for the CDR3: TGTGCCAGCAGCTTAACAGGGGGCTCCTACAATGAGCAGTTCTTC. This chain links TRBV7-2 with TRBJ2-1; 8 bases line up with TRBD1. CDR1 and CDR2 from the germline V gene are SGHTA and FQGNSA. V trimming: 2 bases; J trimming: 0 bases; junction bases outside the gene matches: 0. CDR3 size: 15 residues. The variable domain in full, with the rest retrieved from reference TRBV7-2 and TRBJ2-1, is GAGVSQSPSNKVTEKGKDVELRCDPISGHTALYWYRQSLGQGLEFLIYFQGNSAPDKSGLPSDRFSAERTGGSVSTLTIQRTQQEDSAVYLCASSLTGGSYNEQFFGPGTRLTVL.

In this sample, this clonotype turned up a few times. The chain has TRBV7-2 and TRBJ2-3, with 8 bases fitting TRBD1. V lost 5 bases, J lost 4 bases, and 2 bases stayed unmatched. CDR3 length equals 13 residues. The germline V gene has CDR1 SGHTA and CDR2 FQGNSA. The DNA of the CDR3 is TGTGCCAGCAGCAAGACAGGGGCAGATACGCAGTATTTT. Protein: CASSKTGADTQYF.

Only a few counts were recorded for this clonotype. The CDR3 loop is CASREWGGGGEAFF. The CDR3, as DNA: TGTGCCAGCAGAGAGTGGGGAGGTGGAGGTGAAGCTTTCTTT. The chain employs TRBV6-1 and TRBJ1-1; no clear D. Between the trimmed V and J ends, which lost 6 bases and 7 bases, there was a span of 18 bases. CDR1 MNHNS and CDR2 SASEGT come from the germline V gene. The CDR3 is made up of 14 amino acids.

This rearrangement joins TRBV21-1 to TRBJ1-5. TRBV21-1 is flagged as a pseudogene. The length of the CDR3 is 9 residues. The CDR3 spells CASSKDHNF. Written as DNA, the CDR3 is TGTGCCAGCAGCAAAGATCACAACTTT.

The sample holds a few counts of this clonotype. This rearrangement joins TRBV12-3 or TRBV12-4 to TRBJ1-5; maybe TRBD1 (5 bases). The CDR3 length is 17 residues. Between the trimmed V and J ends, which lost 7 bases and 4 bases, there was a span of 23 bases. CDR3 amino acids: CASTGGTKVFGNQPQHF. Written as DNA, the CDR3 is TGTGCCAGCACGGGGGGGACGAAGGTTTTCGGGAATCAGCCCCAGCATTTT.

This clonotype was recorded a few times. The chain carries TRBV7-2 and TRBJ2-1, with TRBD2 matching 14 bases. V gave up 0 bases and J gave up 7 bases; unmatched junction bases: 11. This CDR3 contains 19 residues. Germline V gives CDR1 SGHTA, CDR2 FQGNSA. CDR3 nucleotides: TGTGCCAGCAGCTTAGCGCGTCGCGGGACTAGCGGGAGACGTAATGAGCAGTTCTTC. It codes for CASSLARRGTSGRRNEQFF.

The chain is built from TRBV4-3 and TRBJ2-4; 10 bases fit TRBD2. The V and J ends lost 3 bases and 0 bases, in that order; junction bases with no gene match: 11. In germline, CDR1 is LGHNA, CDR2 YSLEER. The CDR3 is 19 amino acids. CDR3 bases: TGCGCCAGCAGCCAGGGGTGGGCTAGCGGGAGCCTAGCCAAAAACATTCAGTACTTC. This sequence encodes CASSQGWASGSLAKNIQYF.

J is TRBJ1-2 and V is TRBV10-2, with TRBD1 identical over 9 bases. The junction had 6 bases not matched to a gene; V was cut back by 8 bases and J by 8 bases. Germline CDR1 is WSHSY and CDR2 is SAAADI. The CDR3 is 12 residues long. CDR3 region: CASVGTGRGYTF. For the CDR3, the DNA is TGCGCCAGCGTCGGGACAGGGCGCGGCTACACCTTC.

For this clonotype: A much larger clone lies a single base off, so this may be a read error. This sequence joins TRBV20-1 and TRBJ2-4, with a tentative D call TRBD2 (5 bases). Germline CDR1 and CDR2: DFQATT and SNEGSKA (reference sequence). The CDR3 covers 16 residues. V lost 6 bases and J 1 base, leaving 19 bases between the germline ends. The CDR3 DNA reads TGCAGTGCCCCCCCTAACGGGAACGGCGCCAAAAACATTCAGTACTTC. Translation gives CSAPPNGNGAKNIQYF.

This clonotype was recorded a few times. The chain links TRBV29-1 to TRBJ2-3; 14 bases agree with TRBD2. CDR3 length: 15 residues. Trimming at V came to 3 bases and at J to 3 bases, leaving 2 bases not matched to a gene. CDR1 and CDR2 from the germline V gene are SQVTM and ANQGSEA. CDR3 DNA sequence: TGCAGCGTTGAGTGGACTAGCGGGAGGACAGATACGCAGTATTTT. As protein: CSVEWTSGRTDTQYF.

The chain has TRBV30 and TRBJ1-1; D may be TRBD1 (5 bases). This CDR3 spans 13 amino acids. Germline V gene sequence: CDR1 GTSNPN, CDR2 SVGIG (reference sequence). V was trimmed by 4 bases and J by 0 bases, leaving 9 bases between them. The CDR3 is CAWNRGLNTEAFF. CDR3 nucleotides: TGTGCCTGGAATCGGGGGTTGAACACTGAAGCTTTCTTT.

V is TRBV7-2 and J is TRBJ2-7; 9 bases fit TRBD2. This CDR3 is 16 amino acids long. The V gene's germline CDR1 is SGHTA and CDR2 FQGNSA. Trimming cost V 4 bases and J 1 base; bases outside gene matches: 8. The CDR3 DNA reads TGTGCCAGCAGCTCAAAGAGACTAGCGGCGTCCTACGAGCAGTACTTC. As protein: CASSSKRLAASYEQYF.

The chain combines TRBV5-1 with TRBJ2-7, with no clear D. Trimming removed 0 bases at V and 0 bases at J, with 10 bases between. CDR3 length equals 15 residues. The germline V gene encodes CDR1 SGHRS and CDR2 YFSETQ. The chain's CDR3 is CASSLVAAGSYEQYF. CDR3 nucleotides: TGCGCCAGCAGCTTGGTGGCTGCAGGCTCCTACGAGCAGTACTTC.

This sequence joins TRBV7-8 and TRBJ1-2, with D tentatively TRBD1 (5 bases). Germline V lookup: CDR1 SGHVS, CDR2 FQNEAQ. V was pared by 1 base and J by 3 bases, with 12 bases between. The CDR3 is 15 amino acids. The CDR3 region is CASSLVGQGDYGYTF. The CDR3 DNA is TGTGCCAGCAGCTTAGTTGGTCAGGGAGACTATGGCTACACCTTC.

In its sample, this clonotype was seen a few times. The chain has TRBV7-2 and TRBJ2-2, with D maybe TRBD2 (7 bases). Deletions cut 4 bases from V and 6 bases from J, with 15 bases between. Germline V gene sequence: CDR1 SGHTA, CDR2 FQGNSA. The CDR3 is 15 residues long. CDR3 coding DNA: TGTGCCAGCAGCTCCTGGGGGGGCTTGGCCGGGGAGCTGTTTTTT. Amino acids: CASSSWGGLAGELFF.

This clonotype was recorded a few times. The V call is TRBV7-9, the J call TRBJ2-3, with D unclear. The CDR3 spans 16 residues. Germline lookup yields CDR1 SEHNR and CDR2 FQNEAQ (reference sequence). Trimming shortened V by 1 base and J by 6 bases, and 17 bases separated the two germline ends. The CDR3 DNA reads as TGTGCCAGCAGCTTAGGTAATTACCTTAAGGCCGATACGCAGTATTTT. This encodes CASSLGNYLKADTQYF.

The chain carries TRBV11-3 and TRBJ2-1, with D maybe TRBD2 (6 bases). This CDR3 region has 13 residues. Trimming took off 3 bases at V and 8 bases at J, with 11 bases between the two ends. Looked up from germline, CDR1 is SGHNT and CDR2 is YENEEA. CDR3 in amino acids: CASSFQSGDEQFF. The CDR3 nucleotides are TGTGCCAGCAGCTTTCAGTCGGGGGATGAGCAGTTCTTC. The whole variable domain, filled in from reference TRBV11-3 and TRBJ2-1, reads EAGVVQSPRYKIIEKKQPVAFWCNPISGHNTLYWYLQNLGQGPELLIRYENEEAVDDSQLPKDRFSAERLKGVDSTLKIQPAELGDSAVYLCASSFQSGDEQFFGPGTRLTVL.

The chain is built from TRBV18 and TRBJ2-7; D possibly corresponds to TRBD2 (6 bases). With 4 bases removed from V and 2 bases from J, the gap between germline ends came to 15 bases. Germline CDR1 KGHSH, CDR2 LQKENI. This CDR3 has 15 amino acids. CDR3 residues: CASSRRRADTYEQYF. The CDR3 coding sequence is TGTGCCAGCTCACGTCGGAGGGCGGATACCTACGAGCAGTACTTC.

The chain is built from TRBV10-3 and TRBJ1-4; no clear D gene. CDR1 is ENHRY, CDR2 SYGVKD, per germline. This CDR3 contains 15 residues. V was shortened by 4 bases and J by 3 bases, with 12 bases between the two germline ends. Here the CDR3 reads CAISAGGQSNEKLFF. In nucleotides, the CDR3 is TGTGCCATCAGTGCCGGTGGGCAGTCTAATGAAAAACTGTTTTTT.

In its sample, this clonotype was seen a few times. The gene calls are TRBV20-1 and TRBJ1-2; D may be TRBD1 (6 bases). This CDR3 is built from 11 residues. Germline V gene data show CDR1 as DFQATT and CDR2 as SNEGSKA (reference sequence). V was cut by 5 bases and J by 4 bases, with 8 bases left in between. The CDR3 sequence: CSAPGVYGYTF. DNA for the CDR3: TGCAGTGCTCCAGGGGTCTATGGCTACACCTTC.

This clonotype has a handful of counts. The chain recombines TRBV2 with TRBJ1-6; 7 bases are a match to TRBD1. The germline V gene has CDR1 SNHLY and CDR2 FYNNEI. Trimming took 6 bases from V and 6 from J; bases not matched to a gene: 8. The CDR3 contains 15 residues. In nucleotides, the CDR3 is TGTGCCAGCAGGCCCCAGGGGGATTTTAATTCACCCCTCCACTTT. Amino acids: CASRPQGDFNSPLHF.

V gene TRBV20-1 combines with J gene TRBJ2-7; 11 bases align to TRBD1. From germline, CDR1 is DFQATT and CDR2 SNEGSKA (reference sequence). The CDR3 spans 15 residues. CDR3 sequence (DNA): TGCAGCGCACGGCGGGACAGGGGGGAAAGACACGAGCAGTACTTC. Its translation: CSARRDRGERHEQYF.